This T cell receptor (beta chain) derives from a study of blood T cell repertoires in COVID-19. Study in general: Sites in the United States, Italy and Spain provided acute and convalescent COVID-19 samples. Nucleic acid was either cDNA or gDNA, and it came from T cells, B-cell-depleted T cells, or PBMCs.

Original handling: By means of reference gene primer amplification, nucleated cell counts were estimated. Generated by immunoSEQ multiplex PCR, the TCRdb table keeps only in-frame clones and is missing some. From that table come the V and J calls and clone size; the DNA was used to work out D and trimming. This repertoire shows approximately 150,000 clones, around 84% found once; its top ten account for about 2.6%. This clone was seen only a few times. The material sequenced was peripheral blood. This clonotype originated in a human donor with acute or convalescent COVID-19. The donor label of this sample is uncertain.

DNA for the CDR3: TGTGCCAGCAGTTTATCTAGACAGGGGGCGTTCGACTATGGCTACACCTTC. It codes for CASSLSRQGAFDYGYTF. The V call is TRBV27, the J call TRBJ1-2; 10 bases match TRBD1. Trimming took 0 bases from V and 3 from J; bases not matched to a gene: 7. The CDR3 is 17 amino acids. CDR1 is MNHEY, CDR2 SMNVEV, per germline (reference sequence).